This TCR beta chain appears in the sequencing data of a study of T cells after yellow fever vaccination. The germline gives CDR1 LGHDT, CDR2 YNNKEL (reference sequence). The CDR3 length is 17 residues. J was trimmed by 5 bases and V by 4 bases; bases with no gene match: 16. This clonotype was seen more than once but under ten times. TCRdb re-called the 5' RACE reads through MiXCR, storing one row per CDR3 protein. The sample shows just under 600,000 distinct CDR3 sequences, 13% of them seen only once. This clonotype was sampled from a man aged 25 to 45 who received the YFV17D yellow fever vaccine. The chain recombines TRBV3-1 with TRBJ2-7; 8 bases fit TRBD2. Source: PBMCs, taken on the day of the yellow fever booster vaccination. This CDR3 reads CASSLGGKLAAVHEQYF. DNA for the CDR3: TGTGCCAGCAGCCTAGGGGGGAAACTAGCGGCGGTCCACGAGCAGTACTTC.